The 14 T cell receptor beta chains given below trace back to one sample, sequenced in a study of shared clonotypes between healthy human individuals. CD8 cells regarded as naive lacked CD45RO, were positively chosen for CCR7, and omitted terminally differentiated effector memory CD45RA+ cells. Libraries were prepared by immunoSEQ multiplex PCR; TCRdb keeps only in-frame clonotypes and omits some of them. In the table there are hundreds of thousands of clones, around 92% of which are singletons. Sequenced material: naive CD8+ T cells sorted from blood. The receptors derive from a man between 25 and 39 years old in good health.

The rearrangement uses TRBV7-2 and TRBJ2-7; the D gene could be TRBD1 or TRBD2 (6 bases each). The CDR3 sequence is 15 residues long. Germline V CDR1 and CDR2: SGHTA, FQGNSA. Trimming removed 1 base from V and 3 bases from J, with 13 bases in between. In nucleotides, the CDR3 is TGTGCCAGCAGCTTAGGTTCGGGGGCGGGCTACGAGCAGTACTTC. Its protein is CASSLGSGAGYEQYF. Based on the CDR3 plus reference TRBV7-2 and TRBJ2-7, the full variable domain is GAGVSQSPSNKVTEKGKDVELRCDPISGHTALYWYRQSLGQGLEFLIYFQGNSAPDKSGLPSDRFSAERTGGSVSTLTIQRTQQEDSAVYLCASSLGSGAGYEQYFGPGTRLTVT.

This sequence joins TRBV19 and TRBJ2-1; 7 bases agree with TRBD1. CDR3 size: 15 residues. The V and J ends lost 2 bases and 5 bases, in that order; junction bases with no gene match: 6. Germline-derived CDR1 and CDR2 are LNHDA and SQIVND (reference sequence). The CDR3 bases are TGTGCCAGTAGTATATTTACAGGGGCCCACAATGAGCAGTTCTTC. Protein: CASSIFTGAHNEQFF.

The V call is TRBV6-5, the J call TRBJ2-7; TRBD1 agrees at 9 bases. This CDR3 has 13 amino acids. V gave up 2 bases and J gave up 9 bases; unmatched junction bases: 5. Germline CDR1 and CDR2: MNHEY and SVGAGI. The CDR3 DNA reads TGTGCCAGCAGTTACGGGACAGGGAGGTCGCAGTACTTC. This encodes CASSYGTGRSQYF.

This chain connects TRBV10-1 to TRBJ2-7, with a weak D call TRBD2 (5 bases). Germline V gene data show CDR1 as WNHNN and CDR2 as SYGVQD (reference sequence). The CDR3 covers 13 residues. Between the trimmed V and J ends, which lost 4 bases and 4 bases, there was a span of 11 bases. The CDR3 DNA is TGCGCCAGCAGTGCCGGGGAACCTTACGAGCAGTACTTC. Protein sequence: CASSAGEPYEQYF.

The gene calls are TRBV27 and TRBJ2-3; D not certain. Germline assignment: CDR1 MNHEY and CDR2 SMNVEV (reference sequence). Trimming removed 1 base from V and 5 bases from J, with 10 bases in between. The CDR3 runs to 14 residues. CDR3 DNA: TGTGCCAGCAGTTTATTGTCCGGTGGAGATACGCAGTATTTT. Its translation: CASSLLSGGDTQYF.

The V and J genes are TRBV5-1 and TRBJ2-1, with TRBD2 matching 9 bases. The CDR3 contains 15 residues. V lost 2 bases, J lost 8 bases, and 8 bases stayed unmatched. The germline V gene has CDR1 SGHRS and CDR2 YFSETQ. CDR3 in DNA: TGCGCCAGCAGCTTTAGGGCGGGAGGGCTTGATGAGCAGTTCTTC. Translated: CASSFRAGGLDEQFF.

The DNA of the CDR3 is TGTGCCAGCAGCGTAGTGGGACAGGTTACAGATACGCAGTATTTT. Its protein product is CASSVVGQVTDTQYF. The V and J genes are TRBV9 and TRBJ2-3, with 8 bases that match TRBD1. With 0 bases clipped from V and 3 bases from J, the junction kept 3 bases outside the gene matches. The CDR3 covers 15 residues. Germline V gene sequence: CDR1 SGDLS, CDR2 YYNGEE. Full variable domain (rest looked up from reference TRBV9 and TRBJ2-3): DSGVTQTPKHLITATGQRVTLRCSPRSGDLSVYWYQQSLDQGLQFLIQYYNGEERAKGNILERFSAQQFPDLHSELNLSSLELGDSALYFCASSVVGQVTDTQYFGPGTRLTVL.

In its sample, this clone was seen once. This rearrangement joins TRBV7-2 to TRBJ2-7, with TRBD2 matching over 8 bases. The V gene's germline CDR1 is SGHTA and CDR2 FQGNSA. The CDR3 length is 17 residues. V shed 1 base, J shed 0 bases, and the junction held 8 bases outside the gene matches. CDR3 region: CASSLVGGDLGSYEQYF. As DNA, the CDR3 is TGTGCCAGCAGCTTAGTCGGGGGGGACTTGGGCTCCTACGAGCAGTACTTC.

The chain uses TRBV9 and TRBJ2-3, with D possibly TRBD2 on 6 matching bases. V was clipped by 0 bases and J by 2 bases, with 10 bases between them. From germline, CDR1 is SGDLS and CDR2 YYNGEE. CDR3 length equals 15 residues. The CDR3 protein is CASSVGRDHTDTQYF. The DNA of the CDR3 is TGTGCCAGCAGCGTAGGGCGGGATCACACAGATACGCAGTATTTT.

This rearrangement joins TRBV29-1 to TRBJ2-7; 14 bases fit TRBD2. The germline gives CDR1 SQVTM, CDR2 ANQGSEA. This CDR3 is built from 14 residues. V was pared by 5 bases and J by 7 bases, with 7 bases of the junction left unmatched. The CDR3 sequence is CSVRGTSGSGEQYF. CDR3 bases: TGCAGCGTTCGGGGGACTAGCGGGAGCGGTGAGCAGTACTTC.

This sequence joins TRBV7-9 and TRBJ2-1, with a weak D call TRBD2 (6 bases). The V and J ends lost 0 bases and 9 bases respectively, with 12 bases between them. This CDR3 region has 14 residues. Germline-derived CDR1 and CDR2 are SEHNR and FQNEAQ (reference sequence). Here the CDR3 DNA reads TGTGCCAGCAGCTTAGCGCGGGAATGGGGTGAGCAGTTCTTC. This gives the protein CASSLAREWGEQFF.

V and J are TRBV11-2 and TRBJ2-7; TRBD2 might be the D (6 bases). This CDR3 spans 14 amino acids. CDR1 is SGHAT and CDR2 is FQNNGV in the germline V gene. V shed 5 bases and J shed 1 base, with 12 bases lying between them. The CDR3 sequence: CASSGAGISYEQYF. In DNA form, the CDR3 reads TGTGCCAGCAGCGGGGCGGGGATATCCTACGAGCAGTACTTC.

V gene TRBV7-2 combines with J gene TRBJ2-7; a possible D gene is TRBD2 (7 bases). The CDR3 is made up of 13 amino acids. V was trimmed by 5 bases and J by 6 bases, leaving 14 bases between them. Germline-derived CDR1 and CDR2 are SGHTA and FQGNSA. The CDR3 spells CASSLGGGGEQYF. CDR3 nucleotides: TGTGCCAGCAGCCTCGGGGGAGGGGGCGAGCAGTACTTC. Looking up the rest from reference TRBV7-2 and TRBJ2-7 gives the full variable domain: GAGVSQSPSNKVTEKGKDVELRCDPISGHTALYWYRQSLGQGLEFLIYFQGNSAPDKSGLPSDRFSAERTGGSVSTLTIQRTQQEDSAVYLCASSLGGGGEQYFGPGTRLTVT.

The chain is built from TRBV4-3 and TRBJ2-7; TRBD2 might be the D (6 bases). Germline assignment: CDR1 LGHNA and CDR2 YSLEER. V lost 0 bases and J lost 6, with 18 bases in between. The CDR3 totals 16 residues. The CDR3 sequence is CASSQDGGTLEGEQYF. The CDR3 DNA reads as TGCGCCAGCAGCCAAGATGGGGGGACTCTCGAGGGCGAGCAGTACTTC.